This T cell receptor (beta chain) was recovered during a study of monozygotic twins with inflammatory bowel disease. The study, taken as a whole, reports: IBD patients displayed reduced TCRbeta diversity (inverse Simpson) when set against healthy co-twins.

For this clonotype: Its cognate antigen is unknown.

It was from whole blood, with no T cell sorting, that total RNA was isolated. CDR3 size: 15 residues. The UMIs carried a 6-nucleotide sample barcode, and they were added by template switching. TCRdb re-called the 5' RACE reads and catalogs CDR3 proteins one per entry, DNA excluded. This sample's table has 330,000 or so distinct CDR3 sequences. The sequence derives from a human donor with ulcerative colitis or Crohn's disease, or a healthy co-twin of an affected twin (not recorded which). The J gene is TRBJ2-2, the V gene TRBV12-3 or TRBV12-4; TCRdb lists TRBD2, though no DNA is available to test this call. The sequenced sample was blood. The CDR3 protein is CASRGLAANTGELFF.